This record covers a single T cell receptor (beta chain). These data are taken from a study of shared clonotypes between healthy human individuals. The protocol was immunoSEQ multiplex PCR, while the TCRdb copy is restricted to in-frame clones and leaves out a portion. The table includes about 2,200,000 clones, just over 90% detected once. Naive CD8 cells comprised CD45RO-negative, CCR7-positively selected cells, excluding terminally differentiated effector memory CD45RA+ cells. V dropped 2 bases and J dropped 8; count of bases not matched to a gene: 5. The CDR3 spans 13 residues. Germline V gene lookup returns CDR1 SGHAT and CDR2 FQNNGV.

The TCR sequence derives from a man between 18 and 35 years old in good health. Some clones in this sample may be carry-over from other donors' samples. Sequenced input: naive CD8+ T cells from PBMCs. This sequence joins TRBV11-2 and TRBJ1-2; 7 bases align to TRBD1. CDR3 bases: TGTGCCAGCAGCTTAACGACAGGGTCCGGCTACACCTTC. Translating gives CASSLTTGSGYTF.